What follows are 25 T cell receptor beta chains derived from one specimen sequenced in a study of blood T cell repertoires in COVID-19. Clones were sequenced by immunoSEQ multiplex PCR, and TCRdb holds only the in-frame ones, with some missing. The sample has about 120,000 clones; almost 70% are singletons. Sequenced material: peripheral blood. These TCRs come from a woman in her 70s with acute or convalescent COVID-19.

This sequence joins TRBV19 and TRBJ1-5, with a weak D call TRBD1 (5 bases). There are 15 residues in the CDR3. Trimming cost V 5 bases and J 1 base, with 12 bases left between them. Germline V lookup: CDR1 LNHDA, CDR2 SQIVND (reference sequence). DNA of the CDR3: TGTGCCAGTAGTGACAGCGTCGGGAGCAATCAGCCCCAGCATTTT. It codes for CASSDSVGSNQPQHF. The full variable domain, rest sourced from reference TRBV19 and TRBJ1-5, is DGGITQSPKYLFRKEGQNVTLSCEQNLNHDAMYWYRQDPGQGLRLIYYSQIVNDFQKGDIAEGYSVSREKKESFPLTVTSAQKNPTAFYLCASSDSVGSNQPQHFGDGTRLSIL.

This chain links TRBV7-8 with TRBJ1-6; a possible D gene is TRBD1 (5 bases). Deletions cut 4 bases from V and 1 base from J, with 26 bases between. This CDR3 region has 21 residues. Germline V gives CDR1 SGHVS, CDR2 FQNEAQ. The CDR3 here is CASSSPLSGPGGGSYNSPLHF. The CDR3 region has the DNA TGTGCCAGCAGCTCCCCCCTCTCGGGACCGGGCGGGGGTTCCTATAATTCACCCCTCCACTTT.

The CDR3: CASSESRVVLTF. The CDR3 DNA follows: TGCGCCAGCAGTGAGTCGAGAGTCGTCCTGACTTTC. The J gene is TRBJ2-6, the V gene TRBV10-2; D unclear. Trimming pared 0 bases from V and 12 bases from J, leaving 6 bases between. The CDR3 extends over 12 amino acids. CDR1 WSHSY and CDR2 SAAADI come from the germline V gene.

This clone was counted once. The chain is built from TRBV30 and TRBJ2-7, with 7 bases lining up with TRBD1. Trimming at V came to 2 bases and at J to 2 bases, leaving 6 bases not matched to a gene. The V gene's germline CDR1 is GTSNPN and CDR2 SVGIG (reference sequence). CDR3 length equals 14 residues. The CDR3 region has the DNA TGTGCCTGGAGTCCCGGGACAGCAACCTACGAGCAGTACTTC. As protein: CAWSPGTATYEQYF.

This clone was counted only a few times. The chain recombines TRBV25-1 with TRBJ1-6; no reliable D call. V was pared by 4 bases and J by 7 bases, with 8 bases between. The CDR3 has 13 residues. The germline gives CDR1 MGHDK, CDR2 SYGVNS. The CDR3 DNA reads as TGTGCCAGCAGTGGAGAACTGAATTCACCCCTCCACTTT. This encodes CASSGELNSPLHF.

CDR3 residues: CASSPTGLIYNEQFF. In nucleotides, the CDR3 is TGTGCCAGCTCGCCCACGGGACTAATCTACAATGAGCAGTTCTTC. This sequence joins TRBV14 and TRBJ2-1, with TRBD2 matching over 7 bases. V lost 8 bases and J lost 3; bases outside the gene matches: 10. The CDR3 is 15 residues long. Germline V CDR1 and CDR2: SGHDN, FVKESK.

This clone was picked up one time. In nucleotides, the CDR3 is TGCGCCAGCAGCTTGGGAGGGACTAGCCAGCAAGAGACCCAGTACTTC. Translating gives CASSLGGTSQQETQYF. V usage is TRBV5-1 and J usage is TRBJ2-5, with 9 bases lining up with TRBD2. The CDR3 spans 16 residues. Germline assignment: CDR1 SGHRS and CDR2 YFSETQ. The J segment lost 2 bases and the V segment lost 0 bases, leaving 5 bases of the junction unmatched.

The chain is built from TRBV29-1 and TRBJ2-5; 8 bases line up with TRBD2. The CDR3 is 15 amino acids. In germline, CDR1 is SQVTM, CDR2 ANQGSEA. The V and J ends lost 0 bases and 7 bases, in that order; junction bases with no gene match: 10. DNA of the CDR3: TGCAGCGTTGAAGATCCGGAAGGGGGACTAGGGACCCAGTACTTC. Its protein is CSVEDPEGGLGTQYF.

The genes are TRBV10-2 and TRBJ2-3, with D possibly matching TRBD2 (5 bases). Germline loops: CDR1 WSHSY, CDR2 SAAADI. The CDR3 has 14 amino acids. CDR3 sequence reads: CATSPGSSTDTQYF. CDR3 sequence (DNA): TGCGCTACCAGCCCGGGGAGTAGCACAGATACGCAGTATTTT.

This clone appeared once. V is TRBV30 and J is TRBJ1-2, with 8 bases identical to TRBD1. Germline-derived CDR1 and CDR2 are GTSNPN and SVGIG (reference sequence). The junction had 0 bases not matched to a gene; V was cut back by 2 bases and J by 4 bases. The CDR3 is made up of 12 amino acids. CDR3 in amino acids: CAWSTGGYGYTF. The CDR3 coding sequence is TGTGCCTGGAGTACAGGGGGCTATGGCTACACCTTC.

The chain links TRBV7-8 to TRBJ2-7; the D gene is possibly TRBD2 (5 bases). CDR3 length: 15 residues. V gave up 0 bases and J gave up 0 bases, with 9 bases separating them. CDR1 SGHVS and CDR2 FQNEAQ come from the germline V gene. CDR3 region: CASSLARVSSYEQYF. The CDR3, as DNA: TGTGCCAGCAGCTTAGCGCGGGTGAGCTCCTACGAGCAGTACTTC.

This clone was observed at least ten times. J is TRBJ1-5 and V is TRBV19, with TRBD1 identical over 10 bases. Germline assignment: CDR1 LNHDA and CDR2 SQIVND (reference sequence). The CDR3 runs 17 residues. Unmatched junction bases numbered 9, after V lost 5 bases and J lost 2 bases. CDR3 residues: CASSLYPTGGRNQPQHF. As DNA, the CDR3 is TGTGCCAGTAGTCTTTACCCGACAGGGGGCCGCAATCAGCCCCAGCATTTT.

The chain has TRBV7-6 and TRBJ1-3; D remains ambiguous. This CDR3 has 17 amino acids. The germline V gene has CDR1 SGHVS and CDR2 FNYEAQ. V was cut by 2 bases and J by 0 bases, with 14 bases left in between. The CDR3 sequence: CASSLSGGPISGNTIYF. DNA for the CDR3: TGTGCCAGCAGCTTATCGGGAGGGCCCATCTCTGGAAACACCATATATTTT. Filled out from reference TRBV7-6 and TRBJ1-3, the complete variable domain reads GAGVSQSPRYKVTKRGQDVALRCDPISGHVSLYWYRQALGQGPEFLTYFNYEAQQDKSGLPNDRFSAERPEGSISTLTIQRTEQRDSAMYRCASSLSGGPISGNTIYFGEGSWLTVV.

The chain employs TRBV5-8 and TRBJ1-2, with 8 nucleotides matching TRBD1. Losses at the gene ends were 4 bases for V and 5 bases for J; bases not matched to a gene: 4. From germline, CDR1 is SGHTS and CDR2 YDEGEE. This CDR3 is 13 amino acids long. DNA of the CDR3: TGTGCCAGCAGCCAGGGGGCTTGGTATGGCTACACCTTC. This translates into CASSQGAWYGYTF.

This clone has only a few counts. V usage is TRBV6-5 and J usage is TRBJ2-5; D remains unclear. Trimming took off 5 bases at V and 8 bases at J, with 18 bases between the two ends. This CDR3 is 14 amino acids long. CDR1 is MNHEY, CDR2 SVGAGI, per germline. The CDR3: CASSRMGQLGTQYF. CDR3 nucleotide sequence: TGTGCCAGCAGTAGGATGGGCCAGCTCGGAACCCAGTACTTC.

The genes are TRBV7-6 and TRBJ1-1; tentatively, D is TRBD1 (5 bases). V lost 1 base to trimming and J lost 6 bases, with 15 bases between them. The CDR3 runs to 15 residues. Germline loops: CDR1 SGHVS, CDR2 FNYEAQ. The chain's CDR3 is CASSLGGLPGAEAFF. CDR3 nucleotide sequence: TGTGCCAGCAGCTTAGGCGGGCTCCCGGGGGCTGAAGCTTTCTTT.

This sequence joins TRBV18 and TRBJ2-5; 9 bases fit TRBD2. Germline CDR1 is KGHSH and CDR2 is LQKENI. CDR3 length equals 18 residues. The ends lost 0 bases at V and 4 bases at J; junction bases unmatched: 12. As DNA, the CDR3 is TGTGCCAGCTCACCACCGGTAGACGGCGGGAGGGTCCGAGAGACCCAGTACTTC. Translating it yields CASSPPVDGGRVRETQYF.

The rearrangement links TRBV6-5 to TRBJ2-5; 10 bases are shared with TRBD1. Germline lookup yields CDR1 MNHEY and CDR2 SVGAGI. Trimming took 2 bases from V and 5 from J; bases not matched to a gene: 5. The CDR3 covers 15 residues. The CDR3 spells CASSYQGQGRETQYF. For the CDR3, the DNA is TGTGCCAGCAGTTACCAGGGACAGGGGCGGGAGACCCAGTACTTC.

In its sample, this clone was seen once. The CDR3 bases are TGTGCCACGGGACAGCACCTTGGGGAGACCCAGTACTTC. Translation: CATGQHLGETQYF. V usage is TRBV6-1 and J usage is TRBJ2-5; TRBD1 matches at 7 bases. The trim removed 10 bases at V and 5 bases at J, leaving 10 bases unmatched. Germline CDR1 reads MNHNS; CDR2 reads SASEGT. The CDR3 is 13 amino acids.

V gene TRBV9 combines with J gene TRBJ2-1; the match to TRBD2 covers 11 bases. Losses at the gene ends were 4 bases for V and 3 bases for J; bases not matched to a gene: 3. The CDR3 is 15 residues long. Per germline, CDR1 SGDLS and CDR2 YYNGEE. The CDR3 reads CASSPGTSGYNEQFF. In nucleotides, the CDR3 is TGTGCCAGCAGCCCCGGGACTAGCGGCTACAATGAGCAGTTCTTC.

V is TRBV28 and J is TRBJ1-2; no firm D call. V lost 4 bases and J 5 bases, leaving 5 bases between the germline ends. The CDR3 contains 11 residues. CDR1 is MDHEN, CDR2 SYDVKM, per germline. In nucleotides, the CDR3 is TGTGCCAGCAGTTCTCTGTATGGCTACACCTTC. Translating gives CASSSLYGYTF.

The rearrangement joins TRBV2 to TRBJ2-1; 10 nucleotides agree with TRBD2. The J segment lost 6 bases and the V segment lost 3 bases, leaving 5 bases of the junction unmatched. CDR1 SNHLY and CDR2 FYNNEI come from the germline V gene. There are 15 residues in the CDR3. The CDR3 sequence is CASSDASGSFNEQFF. The CDR3 coding sequence is TGTGCCAGCAGTGACGCTAGCGGGAGTTTCAATGAGCAGTTCTTC.

The chain joins TRBV9 to TRBJ2-3, with TRBD2 matching over 9 bases. Germline V gene sequence: CDR1 SGDLS, CDR2 YYNGEE. J lost 1 base, V lost 3 bases, and 6 bases had no gene match. CDR3 length: 16 amino acids. The CDR3 is CASSAGLAGGTDTQYF. The CDR3 DNA is TGTGCCAGCAGCGCCGGGTTAGCGGGGGGCACAGATACGCAGTATTTT.

In its sample, this clone was seen once. J is TRBJ1-2 and V is TRBV19; 8 nucleotides line up with TRBD1. J gave up 8 bases and V 2 bases, and 13 bases lay outside the gene matches. CDR1 LNHDA and CDR2 SQIVND come from the germline V gene (reference sequence). The length of the CDR3 is 16 residues. The CDR3 region is CASSITLLDRVGGYTF. DNA for the CDR3: TGTGCCAGTAGTATAACACTACTGGACAGGGTGGGGGGCTACACCTTC.

V gene TRBV3-1 (or the pseudogene TRBV3-2) combines with J gene TRBJ1-1; perhaps TRBD1 as D (5 bases). Germline loops: CDR1 LGHDT, CDR2 YNNKEL (reference sequence). V lost 4 bases and J 6 bases, leaving 18 bases between the germline ends. CDR3 size: 15 residues. CDR3 in DNA: TGTGCCAGCAGCCCCTTGGCGGGGCGGGTTTCTGAAGCTTTCTTT. Protein sequence: CASSPLAGRVSEAFF.